The clone carrying this T cell receptor (beta chain) showed up just once. From germline, CDR1 is SGHDN and CDR2 FVKESK. CDR3 length equals 16 residues. Unmatched junction bases numbered 10, after V lost 6 bases and J lost 3 bases. These data are taken from a study of blood T cell repertoires in COVID-19. Some clones are missing from TCRdb's copy, which holds only in-frame ones; the method was immunoSEQ multiplex PCR. The sample shows 200,000 or so clones, about 82% of them seen only once. Source material: peripheral blood. This TCR was recovered from a woman aged 25 to 39 with acute or convalescent COVID-19. The chain couples TRBV14 to TRBJ2-2; 7 bases are a match to TRBD1. In DNA, the CDR3 is TGTGCCAGCAGTCAATTGGACAGGACCCACACCGGGGAGCTGTTTTTT. Translating gives CASSQLDRTHTGELFF. The entire variable domain, with the rest obtained from reference TRBV14 and TRBJ2-2, is as follows: EAGVTQFPSHSVIEKGQTVTLRCDPISGHDNLYWYRRVMGKEIKFLLHFVKESKQDESGMPNNRFLAERTGGTYSTLKVQPAELEDSGVYFCASSQLDRTHTGELFFGEGSRLTVL.